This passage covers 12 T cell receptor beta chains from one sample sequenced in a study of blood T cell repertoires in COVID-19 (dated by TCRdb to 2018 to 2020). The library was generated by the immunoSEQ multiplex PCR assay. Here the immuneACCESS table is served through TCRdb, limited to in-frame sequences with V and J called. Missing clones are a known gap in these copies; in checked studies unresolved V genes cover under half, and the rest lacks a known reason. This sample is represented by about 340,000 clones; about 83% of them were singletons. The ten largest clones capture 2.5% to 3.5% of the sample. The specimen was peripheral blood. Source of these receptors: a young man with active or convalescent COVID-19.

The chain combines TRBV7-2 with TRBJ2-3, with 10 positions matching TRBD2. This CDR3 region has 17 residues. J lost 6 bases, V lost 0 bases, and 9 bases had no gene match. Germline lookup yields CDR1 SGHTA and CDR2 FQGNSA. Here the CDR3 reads CASSLALIAGGGDTQYF. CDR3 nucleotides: TGTGCCAGCAGCTTAGCGCTGATAGCGGGGGGAGGTGATACGCAGTATTTT.

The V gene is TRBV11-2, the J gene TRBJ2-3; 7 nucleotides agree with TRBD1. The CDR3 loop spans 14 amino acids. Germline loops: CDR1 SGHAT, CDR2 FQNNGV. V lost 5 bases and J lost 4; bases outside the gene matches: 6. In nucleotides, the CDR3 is TGTGCCAGCAGCCCCGACAGGGATGCAGATACGCAGTATTTT. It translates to CASSPDRDADTQYF.

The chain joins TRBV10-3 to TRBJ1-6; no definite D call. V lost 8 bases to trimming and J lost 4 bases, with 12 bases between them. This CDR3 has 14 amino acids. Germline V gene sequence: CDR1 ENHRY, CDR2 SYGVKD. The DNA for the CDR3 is TGTGCCATCTCGAGGAGGGAATATAATTCACCCCTCCACTTT. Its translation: CAISRREYNSPLHF.

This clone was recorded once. CDR3 region: CASSRATGLAGGNEQFF. DNA of the CDR3: TGCGCCAGCAGCCGAGCAACGGGACTAGCGGGAGGTAATGAGCAGTTCTTC. The J gene is TRBJ2-1, the V gene TRBV4-1, with TRBD2 matching 15 bases. The CDR3 is made up of 17 amino acids. Germline trimming cut 4 bases from V and 7 bases from J; bases unmatched to any gene: 8. In germline, CDR1 is MGHRA, CDR2 YSYEKL.

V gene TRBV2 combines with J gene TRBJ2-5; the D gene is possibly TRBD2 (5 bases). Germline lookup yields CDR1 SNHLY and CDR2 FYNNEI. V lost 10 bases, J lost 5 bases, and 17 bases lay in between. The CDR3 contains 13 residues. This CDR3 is CATTSVVGETQYF. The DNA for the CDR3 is TGTGCCACTACTAGTGTGGTTGGGGAGACCCAGTACTTC.

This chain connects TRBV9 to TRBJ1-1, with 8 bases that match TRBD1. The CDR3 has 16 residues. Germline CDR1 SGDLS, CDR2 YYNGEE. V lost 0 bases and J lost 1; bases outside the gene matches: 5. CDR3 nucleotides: TGTGCCAGCAGCGTAGGGACAGGGACGGCGAACACTGAAGCTTTCTTT. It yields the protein CASSVGTGTANTEAFF.

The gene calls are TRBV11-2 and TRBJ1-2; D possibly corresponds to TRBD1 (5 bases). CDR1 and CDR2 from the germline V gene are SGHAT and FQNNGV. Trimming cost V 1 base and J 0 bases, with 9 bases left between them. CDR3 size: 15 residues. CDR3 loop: CASSLAGGTNYGYTF. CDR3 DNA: TGTGCCAGCAGCTTAGCTGGGGGGACTAACTATGGCTACACCTTC.

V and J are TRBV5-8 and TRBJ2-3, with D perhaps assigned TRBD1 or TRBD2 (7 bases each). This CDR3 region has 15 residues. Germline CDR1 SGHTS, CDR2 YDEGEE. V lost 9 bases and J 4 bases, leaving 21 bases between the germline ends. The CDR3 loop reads CATRGGISWADTQYF. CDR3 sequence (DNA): TGTGCCACCAGGGGGGGAATCAGTTGGGCAGATACGCAGTATTTT.

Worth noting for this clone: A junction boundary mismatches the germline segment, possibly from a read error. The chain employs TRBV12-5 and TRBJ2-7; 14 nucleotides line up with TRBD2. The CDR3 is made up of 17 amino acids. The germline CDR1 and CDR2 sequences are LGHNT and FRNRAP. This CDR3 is CASGLFGTSGSRPLTLF. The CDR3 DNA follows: TGTGCTAGTGGTTTGTTTGGGACTAGCGGGAGCCGACCCCTGACTCTCTTC. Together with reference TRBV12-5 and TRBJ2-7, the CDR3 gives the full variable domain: DARVTQTPRHKVTEMGQEVTMRCQPILGHNTVFWYRQTMMQGLELLAYFRNRAPLDDSGMPKDRFSAEMPDATLATLKIQPSEPRDSAVYFCASGLFGTSGSRPLTLFGPGTRLTVT.

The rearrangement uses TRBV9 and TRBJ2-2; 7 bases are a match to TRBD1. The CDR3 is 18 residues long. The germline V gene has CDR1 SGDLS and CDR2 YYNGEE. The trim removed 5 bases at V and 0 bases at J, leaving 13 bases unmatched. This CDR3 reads CASRGGRGAISNTGELFF. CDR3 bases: TGTGCCAGCAGAGGGGGCAGGGGCGCTATTTCGAACACCGGGGAGCTGTTTTTT. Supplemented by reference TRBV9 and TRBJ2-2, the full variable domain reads DSGVTQTPKHLITATGQRVTLRCSPRSGDLSVYWYQQSLDQGLQFLIQYYNGEERAKGNILERFSAQQFPDLHSELNLSSLELGDSALYFCASRGGRGAISNTGELFFGEGSRLTVL.

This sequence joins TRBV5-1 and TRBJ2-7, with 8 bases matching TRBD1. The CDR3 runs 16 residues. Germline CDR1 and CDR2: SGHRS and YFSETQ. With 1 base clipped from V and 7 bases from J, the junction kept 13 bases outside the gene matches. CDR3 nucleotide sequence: TGCGCCAGCAGCTTGTCCCCGGGACAGGACCTTCGTGAGCAGTACTTC. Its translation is CASSLSPGQDLREQYF.

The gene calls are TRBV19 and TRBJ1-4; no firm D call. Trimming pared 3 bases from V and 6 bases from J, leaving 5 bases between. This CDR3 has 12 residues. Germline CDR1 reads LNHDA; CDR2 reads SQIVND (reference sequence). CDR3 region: CASSMGDEKLFF. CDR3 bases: TGTGCCAGTAGTATGGGAGATGAAAAACTGTTTTTT. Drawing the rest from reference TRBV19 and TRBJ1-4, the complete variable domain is DGGITQSPKYLFRKEGQNVTLSCEQNLNHDAMYWYRQDPGQGLRLIYYSQIVNDFQKGDIAEGYSVSREKKESFPLTVTSAQKNPTAFYLCASSMGDEKLFFGSGTQLSVL.